This TCR beta chain derives from a study of CD8+ T cells in alopecia areata (dated by TCRdb to 2017 to 2018). For context, the study as a whole: The treated patients took part in an open-label pilot trial in which moderate-to-severe alopecia areata was treated with oral tofacitinib at 5 to 10 mg twice daily. Patients received tofacitinib for 6 to 18 months and were then followed off drug for 6 months to check for delayed response and recurrence. For the treated patients, the SALT score, which quantifies what percentage of scalp surface area is affected, served as the measure of disease severity. The study used high-throughput TCRbeta sequencing to examine T cell clonal expansion in alopecia areata, in both the C3H/HeJ mouse model and human patients. In humans, TCRbeta sequencing was performed on scalp tissue and on sorted CD4+ and CD8+ peripheral blood T cells from healthy controls and from patients with patchy or totalis/universalis alopecia areata. Patients on tofacitinib were biopsied at baseline and after 4 and 24 weeks of treatment, and several of the patients also had a later scalp biopsy. Clonality in the scalp was compared among normal scalp (n=4), patchy alopecia areata scalp (n=8), and alopecia totalis/universalis scalp (n=8). RNA was obtained with the PAXgene miRNA kit for fixed scalp, the miRNeasy kit for PBMCs, and the RNeasy kit for mouse skin. TCRbeta CDR3 regions were amplified by immunoSEQ multiplex PCR using 35 Vbeta forward and 13 Jbeta reverse primers.

This clone was found a few times. Its recognized antigen is unknown. There are no base qualities to consult, and no much larger clone falls within one base. The sample contains more than one DNA sequence encoding this CDR3. Libraries came from the immunoSEQ multiplex PCR assay. RNA was extracted from all samples and reverse transcribed into cDNA as template for TCR sequencing. SuperScript III was used for first-strand cDNA synthesis, primed with a 2:1 mix of oligo-dT and random hexamers. A synthetic immune receptor repertoire was used to assess amplification bias, and residual bias was removed computationally. The study's own analysis went as follows. Raw reads were preprocessed for error removal, and CDR3 was defined according to IMGT conventions as running from the conserved cysteine to phenylalanine. Clonality was calculated as 1 minus Shannon entropy normalized by log2 of the number of productive unique TCRs. Whether each scalp clone was CD4 or CD8 was inferred by checking scalp TCRbeta sequences against the CD4 and CD8 repertoires from sorted blood. Not all clones reach the TCRdb copy of this immuneACCESS table, which keeps in-frame sequences only. Checked studies attribute under half of the gap to unresolved V genes and leave the rest unexplained. V, J and clone size reflect that table, while D and trimming were determined from the DNA. The sample table records 110,000 to 150,000 clones; roughly 52% of these occur just once. Of the sample, around a sixth falls within the top ten clones.

The time point label, as the study defines it: 4 weeks on oral tofacitinib. In the paper's terms, the treatment or condition label means: oral pan-JAK inhibitor, 5-10 mg twice daily. Lesional scalp punch biopsies and peripheral blood were obtained from alopecia areata patients. After PBMCs were isolated by density centrifugation and stained for CD3, CD4 and CD8, a FACSAria was used to sort CD4+ and CD8+ T cells. The paper's findings and limits, for the study overall: Lesional scalp, especially in alopecia totalis/universalis, showed higher clonality and more expanded CD8+ clones than normal scalp, suggesting antigenic drive. The treated cohort was small, with a single nonresponder, so links between baseline CD8+ expansion and response need larger studies. Compared with mice, TCR sequences shared between patients were less clear, possibly partly because of HLA diversity across the patient population. Unlike mouse skin, which is dominated by gammadelta T cells, normal human skin has resident alphabeta T cells that are also sequenced, and this complicates analysis of the scalp TCR repertoire. During tofacitinib treatment, many expanded lesional clones stuck around in both scalp and blood, and this persistence may partly explain why relapse happens after treatment is stopped. With tofacitinib, both scalp clonality and the number of expanded CD8+ clones among the top 100 scalp clones went down significantly.

Source: CD8+ T cells sorted from blood, taken at week 4, from a patient treated with tofacitinib. This clonotype was sampled from a human donor with alopecia areata.

The DNA reads as follows: TGTGCCTGGAGTGCGAGGGCTGGGGCCAACGTCCTGACTTTC. The encoded protein is CAWSARAGANVLTF. The sequence joins TRBV30 to TRBJ2-6; TRBD2 could be the D gene, as 5 bases match. CDR1 and CDR2 are drawn from the germline V gene (reference sequence): GTSNPN, SVGIG. Including the terminal cysteine and phenylalanine, the CDR3 comprises 14 residues. Here the CDR3 DNA is all that survives: 42 bases in frame from base 1. The junction shows trimming of 1 base on V and 2 bases on J, plus 6 bases between the germline ends.